The 16 T cell receptor beta chains below come from one sample, sequenced in a study of T-cell reconstitution after alpha-beta-depleted transplantation in children. Library preparation (for TCRbeta) was performed with unique molecular identifiers. TCRdb processed the PCR reads anew with MiXCR; each CDR3 protein has one entry. The sample shows about 980,000 distinct CDR3 sequences, about 29% of them seen only once. The input for sequencing was PBMCs, mostly from graft donor cells, taken 360 days after TCRalphabeta/CD19-depleted stem cell transplant. These receptor sequences come from a boy under two years old who had a stem cell transplant for SCID, so the T cells may come from the graft donor.

This clonotype has more than one count but fewer than ten. The V gene is TRBV5-1, the J gene TRBJ2-7, with 8 bases lining up with TRBD1. Trimming at V came to 0 bases and at J to 7 bases, leaving 12 bases not matched to a gene. The CDR3 is 16 residues long. Germline V gene lookup returns CDR1 SGHRS and CDR2 YFSETQ. CDR3 sequence: CASSLVQKDREREQYF. CDR3 nucleotide sequence: TGCGCCAGCAGCTTGGTGCAAAAGGACAGGGAGAGGGAGCAGTACTTC.

The chain is built from TRBV4-2 and TRBJ2-3, with D tentatively TRBD2 (6 bases). V shed 1 base and J shed 0 bases, with 17 bases lying between them. The germline gives CDR1 LGHNA, CDR2 YNFKEQ. The CDR3 is made up of 18 amino acids. CDR3 amino acids: CASSQVGGVGGSTDTQYF. The CDR3 DNA reads as TGTGCCAGCAGCCAAGTGGGGGGTGTTGGGGGGAGCACAGATACGCAGTATTTT.

This clonotype has only a few counts. The chain links TRBV20-1 to TRBJ1-1, with a possible D match to TRBD1 (5 bases). Germline loops: CDR1 DFQATT, CDR2 SNEGSKA (reference sequence). V lost 4 bases to trimming and J lost 7 bases, with 16 bases between them. The CDR3 runs 13 residues. DNA for the CDR3: TGCAGTGCTAAAGGGGACGTACCGAATGAAGCTTTCTTT. Protein: CSAKGDVPNEAFF.

The chain carries TRBV7-2 and TRBJ1-5, with no clear D. The CDR3 runs to 14 residues. V lost 2 bases and J 4 bases, leaving 9 bases between the germline ends. The germline gives CDR1 SGHTA, CDR2 FQGNSA. DNA of the CDR3: TGTGCCAGCAGCTTAAAGCGGCTGAATCAGCCCCAGCATTTT. Translated: CASSLKRLNQPQHF.

This clonotype was picked up many times. CDR3 loop: CSVRRNTGELFF. CDR3 sequence (DNA): TGCAGCGTGCGGCGGAACACCGGGGAGCTGTTTTTT. The chain links TRBV29-1 to TRBJ2-2; no definite D call. Trimming shortened V by 6 bases and J by 1 base, and 6 bases separated the two germline ends. Germline V lookup: CDR1 SQVTM, CDR2 ANQGSEA. This CDR3 is built from 12 residues.

This clonotype has just a few counts. The chain uses TRBV9 and TRBJ2-7; 8 positions match TRBD1. CDR3 length: 16 amino acids. Trimming took 0 bases from V and 4 from J; bases not matched to a gene: 9. Looked up from germline, CDR1 is SGDLS and CDR2 is YYNGEE. This CDR3 reads CASSVESGGLGYEQYF. CDR3 bases: TGTGCCAGCAGCGTAGAATCAGGGGGCCTTGGATACGAGCAGTACTTC. Supplemented by reference TRBV9 and TRBJ2-7, the full variable domain reads DSGVTQTPKHLITATGQRVTLRCSPRSGDLSVYWYQQSLDQGLQFLIQYYNGEERAKGNILERFSAQQFPDLHSELNLSSLELGDSALYFCASSVESGGLGYEQYFGPGTRLTVT.

This sequence joins TRBV24-1 and TRBJ2-2, with 8 bases matching TRBD2. With 0 bases clipped from V and 1 base from J, the junction kept 12 bases outside the gene matches. CDR1 KGHDR and CDR2 SFDVKD come from the germline V gene. The CDR3 has 20 amino acids. CDR3 protein: CATSDLVGRGATLNTGELFF. The CDR3 DNA sequence: TGTGCCACCAGTGATTTGGTGGGGCGGGGGGCCACCCTGAACACCGGGGAGCTGTTTTTT.

The chain is built from TRBV3-1 and TRBJ1-5; D is ambiguous. CDR1 LGHDT and CDR2 YNNKEL come from the germline V gene (reference sequence). The CDR3 runs to 13 residues. V shed 3 bases and J shed 4 bases, with 7 bases lying between them. The CDR3 DNA is TGTGCCAGCAGCCAGAAAGGTAATCAGCCCCAGCATTTT. Translation gives CASSQKGNQPQHF.

In its sample, this clonotype was seen a few times. The chain recombines TRBV7-9 with TRBJ2-5; D uncertain. The germline V gene has CDR1 SEHNR and CDR2 FQNEAQ (reference sequence). V was cut by 5 bases and J by 5 bases, with 15 bases left in between. This CDR3 is built from 14 residues. This CDR3 is CASSRNGFVETQYF. The DNA for the CDR3 is TGTGCCAGCAGCCGCAATGGGTTCGTGGAGACCCAGTACTTC. Supplemented by reference TRBV7-9 and TRBJ2-5, the full variable domain reads DTGVSQNPRHKITKRGQNVTFRCDPISEHNRLYWYRQTLGQGPEFLTYFQNEAQLEKSRLLSDRFSAERPKGSFSTLEIQRTEQGDSAMYLCASSRNGFVETQYFGPGTRLLVL.

The chain recombines TRBV11-2 with TRBJ2-1; TRBD2 matches 12 bases. V shed 3 bases and J 8 bases; nucleotides not matched to a gene: 5. The CDR3 covers 15 residues. The germline V gene has CDR1 SGHAT and CDR2 FQNNGV. The CDR3: CASSLATSGGDEQFF. The DNA of the CDR3 is TGTGCCAGCAGCTTGGCGACTAGCGGGGGCGATGAGCAGTTCTTC. The variable domain in full, completed from reference TRBV11-2 and TRBJ2-1, reads EAGVAQSPRYKIIEKRQSVAFWCNPISGHATLYWYQQILGQGPKLLIQFQNNGVVDDSQLPKDRFSAERLKGVDSTLKIQPAKLEDSAVYLCASSLATSGGDEQFFGPGTRLTVL.

This chain joins TRBV7-2 and TRBJ2-7; D remains ambiguous. Germline lookup yields CDR1 SGHTA and CDR2 FQGNSA. Deletions cut 1 base from V and 3 bases from J, with 10 bases between. The CDR3 runs to 14 residues. CDR3 sequence (DNA): TGTGCCAGCAGCTTAGAACACTGGGACTACGAGCAGTACTTC. It codes for CASSLEHWDYEQYF.

This clonotype was recorded a few times. The V call is TRBV12-3 or TRBV12-4, the J call TRBJ1-2; D remains unclear. CDR3 length equals 15 residues. V lost 0 bases and J lost 8, with 16 bases in between. CDR3 in DNA: TGTGCCAGCAGTTTAGCGGGTTCCGGAGGTCAGGGCTACACCTTC. Translating gives CASSLAGSGGQGYTF.

This clonotype was observed a handful of times. V usage is TRBV12-5 and J usage is TRBJ2-1, with D hard to call. CDR3 size: 14 residues. V dropped 2 bases and J dropped 8 bases, with 13 bases sitting between them. CDR1 and CDR2 from the germline V gene are LGHNT and FRNRAP. The CDR3 reads CASGLQLPSDEQFF. The CDR3 DNA reads as TGTGCTAGTGGTTTGCAACTCCCGAGCGATGAGCAGTTCTTC.

CDR3 loop: CASSSLSNEQFF. The DNA for the CDR3 is TGTGCCAGCAGTTCCTTGAGCAATGAGCAGTTCTTC. The chain couples TRBV6-2 or TRBV6-3 to TRBJ2-1; D uncertain. Deletions cut 4 bases from V and 6 bases from J, with 7 bases between. Germline CDR1 MNHEY, CDR2 SVGEGT. The CDR3 is 12 residues long.

The table lists this clonotype with a few counts. This rearrangement joins TRBV11-2 to TRBJ2-1; D might be TRBD2 (7 bases). Trimming left V 8 bases short and J 7 bases short, with 18 bases between. The CDR3 has 14 residues. Germline-derived CDR1 and CDR2 are SGHAT and FQNNGV. The CDR3 spells CASGTRGAWNEQFF. The CDR3 DNA follows: TGTGCCAGCGGGACCCGGGGGGCGTGGAATGAGCAGTTCTTC. Supplemented by reference TRBV11-2 and TRBJ2-1, the full variable domain reads EAGVAQSPRYKIIEKRQSVAFWCNPISGHATLYWYQQILGQGPKLLIQFQNNGVVDDSQLPKDRFSAERLKGVDSTLKIQPAKLEDSAVYLCASGTRGAWNEQFFGPGTRLTVL.

This rearrangement joins TRBV7-2 to TRBJ1-1; D is possibly TRBD1 (6 bases). The V and J ends lost 5 bases and 11 bases respectively, with 18 bases between them. Germline CDR1 and CDR2: SGHTA and FQGNSA. The CDR3 runs to 13 residues. The CDR3 DNA is TGTGCCAGCAGCCCTGACAGGATTGGCGACGCTTTCTTT. Amino acid sequence: CASSPDRIGDAFF.